The 24 T cell receptor beta chains reported below all come from one sample, sequenced in a study of cytomegalovirus exposure and HLA in healthy donors. The PCR contained 60 Vbeta and 13 Jbeta primers. The table came from immunoSEQ multiplex PCR; TCRdb's copy has only in-frame clones and leaves some out. The data show some 120,000 clones, with more than 70% seen just once and under 1.2% held by the top ten. Source material: PBMCs. Source of these receptors: a human donor in good health.

In its sample, this clone was seen once. V and J are TRBV6-6 and TRBJ2-5, with 8 bases that match TRBD2. This CDR3 contains 16 residues. The ends lost 6 bases at V and 4 bases at J; junction bases unmatched: 13. Germline V lookup: CDR1 MNHNY, CDR2 SVGAGI (reference sequence). CDR3 in amino acids: CASRQILAGKGETQYF. CDR3 nucleotides: TGTGCCAGCAGACAAATTTTAGCGGGGAAGGGAGAGACCCAGTACTTC.

The chain carries TRBV4-1 and TRBJ1-2; 7 nucleotides line up with TRBD1. The germline V gene encodes CDR1 MGHRA and CDR2 YSYEKL. CDR3 length: 14 amino acids. The V gene end was trimmed by 6 bases and the J gene end by 5 bases; junction bases not matched to a gene: 9. The CDR3 nucleotides read TGCGCCAGCAGTCCTATCGGGACAGAGTATGGCTACACCTTC. It is translated as CASSPIGTEYGYTF.

This chain links TRBV7-9 with TRBJ2-1; TRBD1 aligns across 10 bases. CDR3 length: 16 amino acids. Losses at the gene ends were 3 bases for V and 2 bases for J; bases not matched to a gene: 4. In germline, CDR1 is SEHNR, CDR2 FQNEAQ (reference sequence). Here the CDR3 reads CASSFTGQGTYNEQFF. The DNA of the CDR3 is TGTGCCAGCAGCTTTACGGGACAGGGGACCTACAATGAGCAGTTCTTC.

This clone was counted once. The gene calls are TRBV11-2 and TRBJ2-5; tentatively, D is TRBD2 (6 bases). V was trimmed by 5 bases and J by 4 bases, leaving 17 bases between them. The CDR3 length is 15 residues. From germline, CDR1 is SGHAT and CDR2 FQNNGV. The CDR3 loop reads CASSPIPSARETQYF. The CDR3 bases are TGTGCCAGCAGCCCCATCCCTAGCGCGCGAGAGACCCAGTACTTC.

The V gene is TRBV7-9, the J gene TRBJ2-3; D is possibly TRBD1 (5 bases). The V gene's germline CDR1 is SEHNR and CDR2 FQNEAQ (reference sequence). V lost 1 base and J lost 7, with 6 bases in between. This CDR3 has 12 residues. The CDR3 sequence is CASSLEGHTQYF. The CDR3, as DNA: TGTGCCAGCAGCTTAGAGGGGCATACGCAGTATTTT.

This chain connects TRBV2 to TRBJ2-7; TRBD2 is a possible D gene (5 bases). In germline, CDR1 is SNHLY, CDR2 FYNNEI. Deletions cut 6 bases from V and 5 bases from J, with 17 bases between. The CDR3 runs 14 residues. The CDR3 nucleotides read TGTGCCAGCAGCCCATTTTCCGACGGGGACGAGCAGTACTTC. Translating it yields CASSPFSDGDEQYF.

This chain links TRBV6-1 with TRBJ2-1; possibly TRBD2 for D (6 bases). The V end was cut by 4 bases, the J end by 3 bases, with 25 bases between. CDR3 length equals 19 residues. Germline V gives CDR1 MNHNS, CDR2 SASEGT. CDR3 loop: CASSGQQEGRLVSYNEQFF. The DNA of the CDR3 is TGTGCCAGCAGTGGACAGCAGGAAGGTCGACTAGTGAGCTACAATGAGCAGTTCTTC.

The chain combines TRBV18 with TRBJ1-4; no firm D call. This CDR3 is 16 amino acids long. Trimming took 3 bases from V and 0 from J, leaving 11 bases between them. CDR1 is KGHSH, CDR2 LQKENI, per germline. CDR3: CASSPRGSATNEKLFF. Written as DNA, the CDR3 is TGTGCCAGCTCACCGCGCGGGTCTGCAACTAATGAAAAACTGTTTTTT.

CDR3 sequence reads: CASSSHLTGMNTEAFF. The CDR3 nucleotides are TGTGCCAGCAGTTCCCATTTGACAGGGATGAACACTGAAGCTTTCTTT. The V and J genes are TRBV28 and TRBJ1-1, with 7 bases fitting TRBD1. CDR1 is MDHEN and CDR2 is SYDVKM in the germline V gene. V lost 4 bases to trimming and J lost 0 bases; unmatched junction nucleotides: 8. The length of the CDR3 is 16 residues. Complete variable domain (other parts from reference TRBV28 and TRBJ1-1): DVKVTQSSRYLVKRTGEKVFLECVQDMDHENMFWYRQDPGLGLRLIYFSYDVKMKEKGDIPEGYSVSREKKERFSLILESASTNQTSMYLCASSSHLTGMNTEAFFGQGTRLTVV.

J is TRBJ2-5 and V is TRBV2; D ambiguous. The J call may be incorrect, as the DNA end agrees better with TRBJ2-7. The CDR3 is 11 amino acids. From germline, CDR1 is SNHLY and CDR2 FYNNEI. For the CDR3, the DNA is TGTGCCAGCAGTGGAGAACGCGAGCAGTACTTC. Residues: CASSGEREQYF.

About this clone: A junction boundary mismatches the germline segment, possibly from a read error. The rearrangement uses TRBV19 and TRBJ2-5; D possibly corresponds to TRBD2 (5 bases). Germline V gene lookup returns CDR1 LNHDA and CDR2 SQIVND (reference sequence). The CDR3 contains 13 residues. Written as DNA, the CDR3 is TGTACCAGTACCCCCCGAGGGCAAGAGACCCAGTACTTC. The encoded protein is CTSTPRGQETQYF.

The chain has TRBV4-1 and TRBJ2-7, with 9 bases that match TRBD1. Looked up from germline, CDR1 is MGHRA and CDR2 is YSYEKL. Trimming took 4 bases from V and 3 from J; bases not matched to a gene: 10. CDR3 length: 16 residues. The chain's CDR3 is CASSLRGTGKGYEQYF. The CDR3 DNA follows: TGCGCCAGCAGCCTACGGGGGACAGGGAAAGGCTACGAGCAGTACTTC.

V gene TRBV6-1 combines with J gene TRBJ2-1; D uncertain. This CDR3 comprises 13 residues. Trimming shortened V by 3 bases and J by 10 bases, and 13 bases separated the two germline ends. Per germline, CDR1 MNHNS and CDR2 SASEGT. The DNA of the CDR3 is TGTGCCAGCAGTGAGTCCTCGGTTTGGGAGCAGTTCTTC. Its translation is CASSESSVWEQFF.

The rearrangement uses TRBV19 and TRBJ1-6, with unresolved D. Trimming left V 3 bases short and J 0 bases short, with 9 bases between. CDR3 length: 16 amino acids. Germline CDR1 is LNHDA and CDR2 is SQIVND (reference sequence). This chain's CDR3 is CASSMSASSYNSPLHF. For the CDR3, the DNA is TGTGCCAGTAGTATGTCAGCTAGCTCCTATAATTCACCCCTCCACTTT.

The CDR3 protein is CASSPRRVPEAFF. The DNA for the CDR3 is TGTGCCAGTAGTCCCCGACGGGTCCCTGAAGCTTTCTTT. The J gene is TRBJ1-1, the V gene TRBV19, with D uncertain. The germline V gene has CDR1 LNHDA and CDR2 SQIVND (reference sequence). This CDR3 comprises 13 residues. The germline V and J ends were trimmed by 5 bases and 6 bases, with 13 bases remaining between them.

The chain uses TRBV27 and TRBJ1-5, with D tentatively TRBD1 (6 bases). CDR1 is MNHEY, CDR2 SMNVEV, per germline (reference sequence). V lost 9 bases, J lost 0 bases, and 9 bases lay in between. The CDR3 has 13 amino acids. Here the CDR3 DNA reads TGTGCCAGAGAGGGGGATAGCAATCAGCCCCAGCATTTT. Its protein product is CAREGDSNQPQHF.

The V gene is TRBV7-2, the J gene TRBJ1-5; D uncertain. From germline, CDR1 is SGHTA and CDR2 FQGNSA. The CDR3 is 14 residues long. V was trimmed by 0 bases and J by 5 bases, leaving 8 bases between them. CDR3 region: CASSLALRDQPQHF. CDR3 bases: TGTGCCAGCAGCTTAGCCCTGAGGGATCAGCCCCAGCATTTT.

The J gene is TRBJ1-2, the V gene TRBV18; 7 nucleotides align to TRBD1. The V and J ends lost 4 bases and 3 bases, in that order; junction bases with no gene match: 8. CDR1 and CDR2 (germline): KGHSH, LQKENI. The CDR3 extends over 15 amino acids. The CDR3 nucleotides are TGTGCCAGCTCACGAAGACAGGGTTGGGACTATGGCTACACCTTC. It is translated as CASSRRQGWDYGYTF.

The rearrangement uses TRBV28 and TRBJ1-2; D perhaps matches TRBD1 (5 bases). The CDR3 runs 15 residues. From germline, CDR1 is MDHEN and CDR2 SYDVKM. Trimming stripped 8 bases from V and 4 bases from J, with 20 bases between. In DNA form, the CDR3 reads TGTGCCAGCCGTCCAGTGGGGGGTGTCGGCTATGGCTACACCTTC. Its protein product is CASRPVGGVGYGYTF.

V and J are TRBV11-2 and TRBJ2-5; TRBD2 matches 7 bases. CDR3 size: 16 residues. Germline loops: CDR1 SGHAT, CDR2 FQNNGV. J gave up 4 bases and V 3 bases, and 11 bases lay outside the gene matches. CDR3 loop: CASSFWEGPPRETQYF. In DNA, the CDR3 is TGTGCCAGCAGCTTCTGGGAGGGCCCGCCGAGAGAGACCCAGTACTTC.

This clone was recorded once. This chain uses TRBV11-1 with TRBJ1-1; D is perhaps TRBD1 (5 bases). Trimming shortened V by 5 bases and J by 5 bases, and 15 bases separated the two germline ends. The germline CDR1 and CDR2 sequences are SGHAT and FQDESV (reference sequence). The length of the CDR3 is 14 residues. The DNA for the CDR3 is TGTGCCAGCAGCCCGTGGGGGGAGACTACTGAAGCTTTCTTT. Encoded protein: CASSPWGETTEAFF.

The chain has TRBV21-1 and TRBJ1-6. TRBV21-1 is a recognized pseudogene. The CDR3 spans 15 residues. CDR3 in amino acids: CASSTERSYNSPLHF. The CDR3 bases are TGTGCCAGCAGCACAGAGCGCTCCTATAATTCACCCCTCCACTTT.

This clone was seen just once. The chain recombines TRBV7-2 with TRBJ1-1; TRBD1 matches 9 bases. The V gene's germline CDR1 is SGHTA and CDR2 FQGNSA. The CDR3 runs 16 residues. V shed 5 bases and J 4 bases; nucleotides not matched to a gene: 11. Written as DNA, the CDR3 is TGTGCCAGCAGCCCTGGACAGGGGACGTCTTTCACTGAAGCTTTCTTT. It codes for CASSPGQGTSFTEAFF.

V is TRBV28 and J is TRBJ2-7; TRBD1 matches 7 bases. This CDR3 comprises 14 residues. CDR1 MDHEN and CDR2 SYDVKM come from the germline V gene. V lost 3 bases to trimming and J lost 5 bases; unmatched junction nucleotides: 7. CDR3 region: CASSFSQGFDEQYF. The CDR3 region has the DNA TGTGCCAGCAGTTTCTCACAGGGGTTTGACGAGCAGTACTTC. The whole variable domain, remainder taken from reference TRBV28 and TRBJ2-7, is DVKVTQSSRYLVKRTGEKVFLECVQDMDHENMFWYRQDPGLGLRLIYFSYDVKMKEKGDIPEGYSVSREKKERFSLILESASTNQTSMYLCASSFSQGFDEQYFGPGTRLTVT.